This record looks at one TCR beta chain sequence and its context. Its specificity is unknown. Repertoires were generated with immunoSEQ multiplex PCR, while TCRdb's copy carries only in-frame clones and drops some. The sample has roughly 7,000 clones; about two thirds are singletons. This entry is derived from a study of coeliac disease. Study conclusions and caveats: Few TRB amino acid sequences were shared between samples; most were unique.

Germline V gene sequence: CDR1 LNHDA, CDR2 SQIVND (reference sequence). The CDR3 is 14 residues long. Trimming removed 5 bases from V and 6 bases from J, with 16 bases in between. Sequenced: lamina propria lymphocytes from the gut. The J gene is TRBJ1-1, the V gene TRBV19, with D possibly TRBD1 on 5 matching bases. This receptor was obtained from a man aged 25-40 years with celiac disease. CDR3: CASSDRDGGSEAFF. CDR3 DNA sequence: TGTGCCAGTAGTGACCGGGACGGGGGTTCTGAAGCTTTCTTT. The full variable domain, with the rest looked up from reference TRBV19 and TRBJ1-1, is DGGITQSPKYLFRKEGQNVTLSCEQNLNHDAMYWYRQDPGQGLRLIYYSQIVNDFQKGDIAEGYSVSREKKESFPLTVTSAQKNPTAFYLCASSDRDGGSEAFFGQGTRLTVV.